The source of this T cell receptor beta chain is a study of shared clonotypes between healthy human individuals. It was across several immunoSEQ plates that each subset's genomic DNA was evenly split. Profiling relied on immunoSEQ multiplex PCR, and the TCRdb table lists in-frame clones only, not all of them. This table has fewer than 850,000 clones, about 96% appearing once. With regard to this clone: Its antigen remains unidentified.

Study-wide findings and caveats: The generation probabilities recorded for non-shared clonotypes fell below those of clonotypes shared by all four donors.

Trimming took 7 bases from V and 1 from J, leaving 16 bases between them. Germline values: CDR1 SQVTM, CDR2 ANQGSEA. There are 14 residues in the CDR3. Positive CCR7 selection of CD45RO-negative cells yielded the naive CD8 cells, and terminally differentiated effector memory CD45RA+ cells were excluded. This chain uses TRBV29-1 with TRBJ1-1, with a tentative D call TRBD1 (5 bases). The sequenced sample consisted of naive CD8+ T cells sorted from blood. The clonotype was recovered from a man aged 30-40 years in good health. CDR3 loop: CSAHPSGGNTEAFF. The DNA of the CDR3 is TGCAGCGCTCACCCATCTGGGGGGAACACTGAAGCTTTCTTT.